The T cell receptor beta chain under discussion was sequenced for a study of cytomegalovirus exposure and HLA in healthy donors. It was with 60 Vbeta and 13 Jbeta primers that the PCR ran. Sequencing used immunoSEQ multiplex PCR; TCRdb keeps in-frame clones, though not all of them. The data show about 160,000 clones, approximately 80% seen once. Germline values: CDR1 LNHDA, CDR2 SQIVND (reference sequence). This CDR3 region has 13 residues. Trimming at V came to 3 bases and at J to 4 bases, leaving 3 bases not matched to a gene. The chain carries TRBV19 and TRBJ2-7; 7 bases map to TRBD2. This TCR was recovered from a man aged 35 to 55 in good health and CMV-seronegative. Sequencing input: PBMCs. CDR3 amino acids: CASSMAGEYEQYF. The CDR3 DNA reads TGTGCCAGTAGTATGGCGGGAGAGTACGAGCAGTACTTC. The full variable domain, in which reference TRBV19 and TRBJ2-7 provide the parts outside the CDR3, is DGGITQSPKYLFRKEGQNVTLSCEQNLNHDAMYWYRQDPGQGLRLIYYSQIVNDFQKGDIAEGYSVSREKKESFPLTVTSAQKNPTAFYLCASSMAGEYEQYFGPGTRLTVT.